This TCR beta chain was observed in a study of T cell repertoires in cytomegalovirus infection. TCRdb redid the calling of the reads with MiXCR, one entry per CDR3 protein. The repertoire consists of roughly 730,000 distinct CDR3 sequences, with around 31% occurring once and the leading ten covering roughly 18%. This CDR3 is built from 14 residues. V was clipped by 6 bases and J by 4 bases, with 15 bases between them. Germline lookup yields CDR1 MNHNY and CDR2 SVGAGI (reference sequence). Notes on this clonotype: Its antigen remains unidentified.

This material consisted of cultured PBMCs, taken from culture after CMV antigen stimulation. This sequence was found in a human donor in good health (CMV status not recorded). Some clones in this sample may be carry-over from other donors' samples. The V and J genes are TRBV6-6 and TRBJ1-1; possibly TRBD1 for D (6 bases). CDR3 nucleotide sequence: TGTGCCAGCAGACAGGGTTGGGGGACCACTGAAGCTTTCTTT. It codes for CASRQGWGTTEAFF.